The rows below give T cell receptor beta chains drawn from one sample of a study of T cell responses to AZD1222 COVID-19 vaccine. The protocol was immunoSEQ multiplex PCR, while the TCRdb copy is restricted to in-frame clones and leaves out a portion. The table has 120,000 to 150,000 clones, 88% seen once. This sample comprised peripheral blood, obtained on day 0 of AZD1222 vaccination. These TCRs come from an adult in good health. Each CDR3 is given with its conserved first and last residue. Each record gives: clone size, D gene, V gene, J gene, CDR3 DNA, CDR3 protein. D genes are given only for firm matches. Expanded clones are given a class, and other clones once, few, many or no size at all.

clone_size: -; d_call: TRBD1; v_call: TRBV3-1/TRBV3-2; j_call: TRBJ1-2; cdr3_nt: TGTGCCAGCAGCCAAACAGGGGGCGCGAGGACTGGCTACACCTTC; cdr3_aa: CASSQTGGARTGYTF
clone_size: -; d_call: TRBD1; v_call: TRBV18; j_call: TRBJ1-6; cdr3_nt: TGTGCCAGCTCATCGACAGGGAAGGCACCTAATTCACCCCTCCACTTT; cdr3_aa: CASSSTGKAPNSPLHF
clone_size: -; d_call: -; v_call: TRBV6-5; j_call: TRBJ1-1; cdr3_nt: TGTGCCAGCAGACAATTCGAGAACACTGAAGCTTTCTTT; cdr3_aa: CASRQFENTEAFF
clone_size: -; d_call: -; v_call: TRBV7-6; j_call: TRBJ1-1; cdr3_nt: TGTGCCAGCAGGGAGGGACGGGGCACTGAAGCTTTCTTT; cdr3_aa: CASREGRGTEAFF
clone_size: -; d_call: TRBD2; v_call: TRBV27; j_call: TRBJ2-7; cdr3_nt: TGTGCCAGCAGTCAAAGTACTAGCGGGCGCGAGCAGTACTTC; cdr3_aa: CASSQSTSGREQYF
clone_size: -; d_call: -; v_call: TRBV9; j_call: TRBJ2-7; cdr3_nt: TGTGCCAGCAGCCCCAAAGGGGGGGGACATCTCGATTACGAGCAGTACTTC; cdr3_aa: CASSPKGGGHLDYEQYF
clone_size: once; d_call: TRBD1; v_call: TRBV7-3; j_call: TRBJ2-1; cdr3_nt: TGTGCCAGCAGCGACACGGGACAGTACAATGAGCAGTTCTTC; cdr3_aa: CASSDTGQYNEQFF
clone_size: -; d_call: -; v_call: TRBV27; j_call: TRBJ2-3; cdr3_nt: TGTGCCAGCAGTTTACCCTCAAGGGTCCCAACAATAGATACGCAGTATTTT; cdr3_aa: CASSLPSRVPTIDTQYF
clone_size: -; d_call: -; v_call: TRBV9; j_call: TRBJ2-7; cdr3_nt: TGTGCCAGCAGCGGCAACTTGAATCGCGAGCAGTACTTC; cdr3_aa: CASSGNLNREQYF
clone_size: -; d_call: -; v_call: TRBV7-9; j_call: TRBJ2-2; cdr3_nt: TGTGCCAGCAGCTTAGATGGGGCCGCGGCCGGGGAGCTGTTTTTT; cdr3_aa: CASSLDGAAAGELFF
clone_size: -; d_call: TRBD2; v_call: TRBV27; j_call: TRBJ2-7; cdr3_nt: TGTGCCAGCAGGGGGACTAGTCCCCCCTACGAGCAGTACTTC; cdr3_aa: CASRGTSPPYEQYF
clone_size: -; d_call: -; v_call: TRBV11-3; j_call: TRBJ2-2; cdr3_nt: TGTGCCAGCAGCTTATCACCATCCAGCGGGGAGCTGTTTTTT; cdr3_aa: CASSLSPSSGELFF
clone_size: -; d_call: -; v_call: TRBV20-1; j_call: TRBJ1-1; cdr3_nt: TGCAGTGCTACTGGGGACACTGAAGCTTTCTTT; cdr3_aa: CSATGDTEAFF
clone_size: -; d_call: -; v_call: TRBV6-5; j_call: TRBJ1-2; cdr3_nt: TGTGCCAGCAGAAGAGGGGGGCGCGATGGCTACACCTTC; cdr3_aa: CASRRGGRDGYTF
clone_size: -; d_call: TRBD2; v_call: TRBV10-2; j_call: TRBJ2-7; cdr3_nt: TGCGCCAGCAAACTAGCGGGAGCCTACGAGCAGTACTTC; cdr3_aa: CASKLAGAYEQYF
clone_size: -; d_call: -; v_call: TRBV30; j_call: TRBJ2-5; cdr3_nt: TGTGCCTGGAGTTTGGTGTCGGGGACCCAGTACTTC; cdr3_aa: CAWSLVSGTQYF
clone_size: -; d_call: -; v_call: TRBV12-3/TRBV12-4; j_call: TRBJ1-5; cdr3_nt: TGTGCCAGCAGTTATGGGGGTCAGCCCCAGCATTTT; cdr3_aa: CASSYGGQPQHF
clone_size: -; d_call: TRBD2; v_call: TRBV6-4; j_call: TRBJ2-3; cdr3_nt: TGTGCCAGCAGTGAGGGGGACTATGAGGCAGATACGCAGTATTTT; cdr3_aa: CASSEGDYEADTQYF